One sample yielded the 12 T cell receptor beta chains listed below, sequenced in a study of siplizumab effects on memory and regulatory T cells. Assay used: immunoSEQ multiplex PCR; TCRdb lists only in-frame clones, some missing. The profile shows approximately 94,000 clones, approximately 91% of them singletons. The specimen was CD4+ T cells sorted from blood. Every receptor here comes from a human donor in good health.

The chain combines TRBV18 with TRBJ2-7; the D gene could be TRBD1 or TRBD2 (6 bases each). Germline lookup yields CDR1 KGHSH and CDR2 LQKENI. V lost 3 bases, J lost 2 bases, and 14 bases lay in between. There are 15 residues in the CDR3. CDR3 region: CASSPRRDNTYEQYF. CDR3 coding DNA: TGTGCCAGCTCACCTCGGCGGGACAATACCTACGAGCAGTACTTC. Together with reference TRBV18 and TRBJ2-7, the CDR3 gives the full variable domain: NAGVMQNPRHLVRRRGQEARLRCSPMKGHSHVYWYRQLPEEGLKFMVYLQKENIIDESGMPKERFSAEFPKEGPSILRIQQVVRGDSAAYFCASSPRRDNTYEQYFGPGTRLTVT.

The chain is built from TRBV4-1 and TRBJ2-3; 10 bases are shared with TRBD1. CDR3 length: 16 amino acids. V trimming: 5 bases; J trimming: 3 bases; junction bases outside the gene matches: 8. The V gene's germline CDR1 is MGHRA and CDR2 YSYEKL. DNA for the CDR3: TGCGCCAGCAGCTATCCCGGGACAGGGGTAACAGATACGCAGTATTTT. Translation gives CASSYPGTGVTDTQYF.

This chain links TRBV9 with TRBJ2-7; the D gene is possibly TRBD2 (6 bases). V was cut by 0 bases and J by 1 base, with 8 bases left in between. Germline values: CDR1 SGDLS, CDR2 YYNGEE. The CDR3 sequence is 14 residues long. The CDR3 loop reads CASSVGSGSYEQYF. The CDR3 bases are TGTGCCAGCAGCGTAGGAAGCGGGTCCTACGAGCAGTACTTC.

The CDR3 reads CASGLEIAGSSYTF. The CDR3 region has the DNA TGTGCTAGTGGTTTGGAGATAGCGGGTAGTAGCTACACCTTC. The J gene is TRBJ1-2, the V gene TRBV12-5; D unclear. Germline CDR1 LGHNT, CDR2 FRNRAP. V dropped 1 base and J dropped 9 bases, with 15 bases sitting between them. The CDR3 length is 14 residues.

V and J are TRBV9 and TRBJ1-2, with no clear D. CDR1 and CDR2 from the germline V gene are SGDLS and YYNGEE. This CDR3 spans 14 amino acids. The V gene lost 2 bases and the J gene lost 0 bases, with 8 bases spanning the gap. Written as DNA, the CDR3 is TGTGCCAGCAGCGTCGGGGTCCCTAACTATGGCTACACCTTC. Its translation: CASSVGVPNYGYTF.

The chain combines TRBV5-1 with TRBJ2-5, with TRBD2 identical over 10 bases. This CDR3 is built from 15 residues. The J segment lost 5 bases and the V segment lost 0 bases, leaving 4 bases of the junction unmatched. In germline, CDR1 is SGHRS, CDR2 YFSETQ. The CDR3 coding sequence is TGCGCCAGCAGCTTGGAAGCGGGGGGGCACGAGACCCAGTACTTC. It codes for CASSLEAGGHETQYF. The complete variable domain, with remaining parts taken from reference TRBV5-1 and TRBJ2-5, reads KAGVTQTPRYLIKTRGQQVTLSCSPISGHRSVSWYQQTPGQGLQFLFEYFSETQRNKGNFPGRFSGRQFSNSRSEMNVSTLELGDSALYLCASSLEAGGHETQYFGPGTRLLVL.

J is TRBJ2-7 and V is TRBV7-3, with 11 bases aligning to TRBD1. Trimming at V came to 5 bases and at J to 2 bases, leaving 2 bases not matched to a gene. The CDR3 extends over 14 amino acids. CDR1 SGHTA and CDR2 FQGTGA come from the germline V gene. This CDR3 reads CASSKDRGPYEQYF. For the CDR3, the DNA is TGTGCCAGCAGCAAGGACAGGGGGCCCTACGAGCAGTACTTC. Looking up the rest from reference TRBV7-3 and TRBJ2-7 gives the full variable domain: GAGVSQTPSNKVTEKGKYVELRCDPISGHTALYWYRQSLGQGPEFLIYFQGTGAADDSGLPNDRFFAVRPEGSVSTLKIQRTERGDSAVYLCASSKDRGPYEQYFGPGTRLTVT.

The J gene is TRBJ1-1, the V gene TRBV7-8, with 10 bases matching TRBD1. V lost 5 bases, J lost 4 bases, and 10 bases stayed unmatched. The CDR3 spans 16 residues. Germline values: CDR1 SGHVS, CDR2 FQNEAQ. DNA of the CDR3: TGTGCCAGCAGCCTCGCCTTGACAGGGGGCGGCACTGAAGCTTTCTTT. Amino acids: CASSLALTGGGTEAFF.

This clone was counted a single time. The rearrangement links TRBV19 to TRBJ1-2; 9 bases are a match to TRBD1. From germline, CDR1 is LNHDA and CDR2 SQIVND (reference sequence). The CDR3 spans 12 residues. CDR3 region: CASTGGEGGYTF. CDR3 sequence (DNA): TGTGCTTCGACAGGGGGTGAGGGTGGCTACACCTTC.

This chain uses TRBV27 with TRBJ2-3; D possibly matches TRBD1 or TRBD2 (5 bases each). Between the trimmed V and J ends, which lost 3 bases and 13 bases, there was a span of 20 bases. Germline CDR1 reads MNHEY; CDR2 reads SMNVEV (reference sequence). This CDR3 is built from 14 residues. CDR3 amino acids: CASSLTSGALGEYF. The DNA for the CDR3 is TGTGCCAGCAGTTTGACGTCCGGGGCCCTGGGGGAGTATTTT.

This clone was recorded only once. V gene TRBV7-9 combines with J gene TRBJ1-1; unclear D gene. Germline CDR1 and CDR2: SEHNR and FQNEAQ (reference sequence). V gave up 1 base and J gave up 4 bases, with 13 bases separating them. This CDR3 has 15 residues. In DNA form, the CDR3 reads TGTGCCAGCAGCTTAGGTCACGCCAGCTCCACTGAAGCTTTCTTT. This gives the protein CASSLGHASSTEAFF.

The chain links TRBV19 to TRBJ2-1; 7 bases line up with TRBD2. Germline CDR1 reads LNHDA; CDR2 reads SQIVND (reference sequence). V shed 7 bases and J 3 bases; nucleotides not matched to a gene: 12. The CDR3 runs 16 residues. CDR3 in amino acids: CASNPRRGNIYNEQFF. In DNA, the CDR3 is TGTGCCAGTAATCCTCGGCGGGGGAACATCTACAATGAGCAGTTCTTC.